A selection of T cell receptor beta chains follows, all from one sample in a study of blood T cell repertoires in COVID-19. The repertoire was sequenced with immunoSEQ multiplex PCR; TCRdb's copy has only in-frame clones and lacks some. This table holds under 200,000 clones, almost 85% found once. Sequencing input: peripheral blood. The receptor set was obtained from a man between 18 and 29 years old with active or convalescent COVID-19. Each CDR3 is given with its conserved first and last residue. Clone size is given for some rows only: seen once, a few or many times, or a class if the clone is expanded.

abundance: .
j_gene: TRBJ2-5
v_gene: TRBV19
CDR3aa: CASSKLSLRLAGGLETQYF

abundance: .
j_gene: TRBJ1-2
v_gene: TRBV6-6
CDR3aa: CASSRTPGQGNYGYTF

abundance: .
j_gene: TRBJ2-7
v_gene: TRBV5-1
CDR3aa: CASSLELGRSSYEQYF

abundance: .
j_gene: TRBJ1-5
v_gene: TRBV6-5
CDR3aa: CASRIPGNQPQHF

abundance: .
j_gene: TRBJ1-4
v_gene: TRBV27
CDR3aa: CASSWKGLANEKLFF

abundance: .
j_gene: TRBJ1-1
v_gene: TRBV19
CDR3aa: CASSWRGNTEAFF

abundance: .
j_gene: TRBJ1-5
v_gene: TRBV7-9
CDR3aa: CASSLGTGLDQPQHF

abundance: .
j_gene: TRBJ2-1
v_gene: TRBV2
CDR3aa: CASSELRSNEQFF

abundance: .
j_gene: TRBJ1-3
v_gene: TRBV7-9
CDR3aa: CASSFRQGNSGNTIYF

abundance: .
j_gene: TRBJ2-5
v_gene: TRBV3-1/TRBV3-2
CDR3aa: CASSHRGHGTQYF

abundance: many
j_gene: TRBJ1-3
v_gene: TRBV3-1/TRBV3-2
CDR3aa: CASRAGGNTIYF

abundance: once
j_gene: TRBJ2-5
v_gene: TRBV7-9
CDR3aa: CASSPGLPSIPQETQYF

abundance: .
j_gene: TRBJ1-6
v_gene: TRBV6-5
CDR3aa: CASRTADNSPLHF

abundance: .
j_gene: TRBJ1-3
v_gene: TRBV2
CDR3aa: CASSDGRYTIYF

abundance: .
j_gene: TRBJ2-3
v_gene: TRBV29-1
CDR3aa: CSVERGTDTQYF

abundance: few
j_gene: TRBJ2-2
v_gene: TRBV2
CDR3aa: CASIGRLNTGELFF

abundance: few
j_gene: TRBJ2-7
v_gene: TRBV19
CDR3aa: CASSVRITYEQYF

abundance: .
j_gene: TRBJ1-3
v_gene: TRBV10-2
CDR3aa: CASIGAGRGLSGNTIYF

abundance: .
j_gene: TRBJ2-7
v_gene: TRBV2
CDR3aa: CASMGQGVTYEQYF

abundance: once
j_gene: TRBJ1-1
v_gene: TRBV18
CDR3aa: CASSPQGLNTEAFF

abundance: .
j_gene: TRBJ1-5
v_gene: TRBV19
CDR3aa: CASSIKGEGSAPQHF

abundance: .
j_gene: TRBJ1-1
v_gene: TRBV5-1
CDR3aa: CASSLGTGSAFF

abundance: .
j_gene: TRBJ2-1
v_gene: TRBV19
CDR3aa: CASRLAGAIEQFF

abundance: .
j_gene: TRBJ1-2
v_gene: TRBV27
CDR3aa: CASSAKPTGVNYGYTF

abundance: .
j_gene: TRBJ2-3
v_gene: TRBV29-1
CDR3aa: CSVVKSGRGTDTQYF

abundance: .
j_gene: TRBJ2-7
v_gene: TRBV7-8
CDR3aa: CASSFGTGDKKQYF

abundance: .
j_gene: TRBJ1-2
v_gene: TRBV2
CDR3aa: CASSNQGLLFAYGYTF

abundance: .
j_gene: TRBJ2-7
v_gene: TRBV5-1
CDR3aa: CASSLGQSYEQYF

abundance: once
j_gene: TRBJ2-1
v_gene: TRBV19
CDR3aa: CASSLGLLRADEQFF

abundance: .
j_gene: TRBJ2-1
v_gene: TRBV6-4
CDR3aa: CASSASGGANEQFF

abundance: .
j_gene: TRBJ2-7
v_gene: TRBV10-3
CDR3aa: CATNEGTGLSYEQYF

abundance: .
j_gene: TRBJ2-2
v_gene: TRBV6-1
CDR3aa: CASSEQQVDLGELFF

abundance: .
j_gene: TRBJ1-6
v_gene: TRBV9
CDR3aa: CASSGYSGSPLHF

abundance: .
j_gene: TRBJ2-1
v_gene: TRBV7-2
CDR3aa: CASSLVPGVTYNEQFF

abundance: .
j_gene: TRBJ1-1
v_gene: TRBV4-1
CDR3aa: CASSQEGRGTEAFF

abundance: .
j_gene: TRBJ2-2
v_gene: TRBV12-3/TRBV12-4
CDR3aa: CASSYKNTGELFF